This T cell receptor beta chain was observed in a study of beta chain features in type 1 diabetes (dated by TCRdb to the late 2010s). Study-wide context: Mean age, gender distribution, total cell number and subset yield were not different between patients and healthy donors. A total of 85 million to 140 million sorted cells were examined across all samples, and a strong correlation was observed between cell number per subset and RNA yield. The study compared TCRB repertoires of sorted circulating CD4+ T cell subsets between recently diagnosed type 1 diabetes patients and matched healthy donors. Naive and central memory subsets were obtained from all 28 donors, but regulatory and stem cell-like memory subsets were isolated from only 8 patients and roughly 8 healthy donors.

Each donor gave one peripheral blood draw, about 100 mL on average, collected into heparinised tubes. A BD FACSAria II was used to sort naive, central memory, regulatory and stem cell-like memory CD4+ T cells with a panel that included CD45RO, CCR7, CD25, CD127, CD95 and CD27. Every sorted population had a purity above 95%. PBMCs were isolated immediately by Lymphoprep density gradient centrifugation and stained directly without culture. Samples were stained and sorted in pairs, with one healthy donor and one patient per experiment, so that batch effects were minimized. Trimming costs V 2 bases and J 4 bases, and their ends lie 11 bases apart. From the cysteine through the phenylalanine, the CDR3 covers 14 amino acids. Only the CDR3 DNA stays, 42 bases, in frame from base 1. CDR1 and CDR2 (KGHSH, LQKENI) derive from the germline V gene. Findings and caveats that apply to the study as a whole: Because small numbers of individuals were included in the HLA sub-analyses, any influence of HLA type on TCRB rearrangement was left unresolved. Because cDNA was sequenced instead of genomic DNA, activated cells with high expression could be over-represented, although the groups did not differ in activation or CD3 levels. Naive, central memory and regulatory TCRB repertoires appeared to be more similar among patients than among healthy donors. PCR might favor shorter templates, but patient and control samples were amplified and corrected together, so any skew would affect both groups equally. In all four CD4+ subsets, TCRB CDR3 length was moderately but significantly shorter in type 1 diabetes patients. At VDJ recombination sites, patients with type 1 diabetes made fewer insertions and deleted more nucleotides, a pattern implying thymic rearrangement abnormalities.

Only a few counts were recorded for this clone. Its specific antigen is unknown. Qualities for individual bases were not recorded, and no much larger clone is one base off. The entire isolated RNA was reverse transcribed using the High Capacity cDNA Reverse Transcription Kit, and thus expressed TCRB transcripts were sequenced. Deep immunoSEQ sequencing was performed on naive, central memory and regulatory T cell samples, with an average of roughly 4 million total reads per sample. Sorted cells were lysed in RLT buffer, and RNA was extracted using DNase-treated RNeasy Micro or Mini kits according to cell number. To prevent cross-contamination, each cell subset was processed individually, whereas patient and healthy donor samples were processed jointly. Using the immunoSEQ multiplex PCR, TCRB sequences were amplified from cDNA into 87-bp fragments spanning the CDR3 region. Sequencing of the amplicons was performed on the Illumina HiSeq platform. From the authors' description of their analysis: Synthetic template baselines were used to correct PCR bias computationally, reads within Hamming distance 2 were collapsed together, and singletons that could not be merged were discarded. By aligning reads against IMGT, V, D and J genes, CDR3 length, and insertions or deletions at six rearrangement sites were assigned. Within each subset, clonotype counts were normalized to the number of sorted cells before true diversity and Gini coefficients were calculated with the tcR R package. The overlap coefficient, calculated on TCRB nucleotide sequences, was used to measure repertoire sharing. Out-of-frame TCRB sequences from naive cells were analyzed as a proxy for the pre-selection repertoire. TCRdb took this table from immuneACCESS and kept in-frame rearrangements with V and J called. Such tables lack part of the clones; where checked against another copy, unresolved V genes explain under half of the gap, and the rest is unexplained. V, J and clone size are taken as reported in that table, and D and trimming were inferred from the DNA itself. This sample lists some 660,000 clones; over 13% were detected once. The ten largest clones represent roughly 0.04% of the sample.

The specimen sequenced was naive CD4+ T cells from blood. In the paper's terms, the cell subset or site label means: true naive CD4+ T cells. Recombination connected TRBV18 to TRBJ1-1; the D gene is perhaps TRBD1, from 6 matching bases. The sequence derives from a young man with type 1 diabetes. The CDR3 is CASSPVTGTTEAFF. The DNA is TGTGCCAGCTCACCAGTTACAGGGACCACTGAAGCTTTCTTT.